This section outlines one T cell receptor (beta chain) sequence together with its context. Its antigen is not identified. These data are taken from a study of shared clonotypes between healthy human individuals. Study outcomes and limitations: Naive CD4 clonotypes overlapped across a few donors at roughly 5%.

V lost 1 base and J 0 bases, leaving 9 bases between the germline ends. This CDR3 comprises 15 residues. Germline CDR1 is SEHNR and CDR2 is FQNEAQ (reference sequence). Measured with immunoSEQ multiplex PCR; TCRdb has only the in-frame clones, and not every one. The top ten clones hold roughly 0.34% of a sample with roughly 2,300,000 clones, roughly 90% of them seen once. J is TRBJ1-2 and V is TRBV7-9, with D unclear. This clonotype was obtained from a man in his late teens or twenties in good health. Some clones in this sample may be carry-over from other donors' samples. The sequencing input was naive CD4+ T cells from PBMCs. Indicated subset: CD45RA+ positively selected. As DNA, the CDR3 is TGTGCCAGCAGCTTAGGGAGGGAAACTAACTATGGCTACACCTTC. Amino acids: CASSLGRETNYGYTF.